This T cell receptor (beta chain) was profiled in a study of T cell responses to AZD1222 COVID-19 vaccine. Sequenced by immunoSEQ multiplex PCR; TCRdb stores in-frame clones only, minus some. The sample has 90,000 to 150,000 clones, about 90% seen once. V was pared by 5 bases and J by 5 bases, with 18 bases between. The CDR3 has 16 amino acids. CDR1 is MNHNY and CDR2 is SVGAGI in the germline V gene (reference sequence). The source material was peripheral blood, sampled 28 days after the second AZD1222 dose. The sequence derives from an adult who received the AZD1222 COVID-19 vaccine. The chain carries TRBV6-6 and TRBJ1-4; maybe TRBD1 (5 bases). CDR3 sequence reads: CASSTLGTATNEKLFF. For the CDR3, the DNA is TGTGCCAGCAGTACCCTGGGGACGGCTACAAATGAAAAACTGTTTTTT.